These T cell receptor beta chains were read from a single sample in a study of cytomegalovirus exposure and HLA in healthy donors. Method: immunoSEQ multiplex PCR; TCRdb's copy keeps in-frame clones and lacks some. Of some 110,000 clones in the sample, about 86% are singletons; the top ten hold 3.5% to 4.5%. Sequencing was carried out using PBMCs. These TCRs come from a woman between 25 and 40 years old in good health and CMV-seronegative. The CDR3 runs from the conserved cysteine through the conserved F or W. The D gene is left open where the match is weak.

J gene,D gene,V gene,CDR3 protein,CDR3 DNA
TRBJ2-7,TRBD1,TRBV9,CASSVGGTGSYEQYF,TGTGCCAGCAGCGTAGGCGGGACAGGGTCCTACGAGCAGTACTTC
TRBJ1-5,TRBD1,TRBV11-2,CASSLGTDRGQRQPQHF,TGTGCCAGCAGCTTAGGGACCGACAGGGGGCAACGGCAGCCCCAGCATTTT
TRBJ1-2,-,TRBV7-9,CASSLESRVYGYTF,TGTGCCAGCAGCTTAGAGAGCAGGGTCTATGGCTACACCTTC
TRBJ1-4,-,TRBV18,CASSPTSNNEKLFF,TGTGCCAGCTCACCAACGAGTAATAATGAAAAACTGTTTTTT
TRBJ1-5,-,TRBV7-2,CASSSRRGINQPQHF,TGTGCCAGCAGCTCGAGACGGGGAATCAATCAGCCCCAGCATTTT
TRBJ1-4,-,TRBV2,CASLEASTLATNEKLFF,TGTGCCAGCCTAGAGGCTTCTACCCTTGCAACTAATGAAAAACTGTTTTTT
TRBJ2-3,TRBD1,TRBV5-1,CASSLEGQGADTQYF,TGCGCCAGCAGCTTGGAAGGACAGGGTGCAGATACGCAGTATTTT
TRBJ2-7,TRBD1,TRBV19,CASSQTGGVYEQYF,TGTGCCAGTAGCCAAACAGGGGGCGTATACGAGCAGTACTTC
TRBJ2-5,TRBD2,TRBV28,CASSSSLILAGRETQYF,TGTGCCAGCAGTTCGTCGTTAATTCTAGCGGGACGGGAGACCCAGTACTTC
TRBJ2-1,-,TRBV7-3,CASSIPSGLPGWSNEQFF,TGTGCCAGCAGCATCCCCTCGGGACTCCCTGGTTGGAGCAATGAGCAGTTCTTC
TRBJ1-2,-,TRBV13,CASSLGSSPNYGYTF,TGTGCCAGCAGCTTAGGATCATCCCCAAACTATGGCTACACCTTC